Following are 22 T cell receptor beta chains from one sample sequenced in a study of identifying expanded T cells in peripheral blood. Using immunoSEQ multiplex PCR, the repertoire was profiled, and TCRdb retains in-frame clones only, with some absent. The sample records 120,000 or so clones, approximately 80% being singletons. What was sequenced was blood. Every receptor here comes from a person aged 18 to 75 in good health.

In DNA form, the CDR3 reads TGTGCCAGCAGTCACCTACTACCCTACAATGAGCAGTTCTTC. It translates to CASSHLLPYNEQFF. This chain connects TRBV27 to TRBJ2-1; D unclear. Germline V CDR1 and CDR2: MNHEY, SMNVEV (reference sequence). The V gene lost 5 bases and the J gene lost 2 bases, with 10 bases spanning the gap. CDR3 length equals 14 residues.

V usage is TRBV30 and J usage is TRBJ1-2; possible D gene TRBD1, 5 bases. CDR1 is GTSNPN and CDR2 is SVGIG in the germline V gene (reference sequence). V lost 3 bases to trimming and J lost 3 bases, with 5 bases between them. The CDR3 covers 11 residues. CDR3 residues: CAWRGDYGYTF. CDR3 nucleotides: TGTGCCTGGAGGGGGGACTATGGCTACACCTTC.

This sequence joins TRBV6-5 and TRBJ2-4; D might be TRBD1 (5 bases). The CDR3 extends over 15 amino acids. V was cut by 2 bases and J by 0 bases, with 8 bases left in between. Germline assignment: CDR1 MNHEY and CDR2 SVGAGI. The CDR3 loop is CASSYGQGAKNIQYF. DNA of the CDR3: TGTGCCAGCAGTTACGGGCAGGGAGCCAAAAACATTCAGTACTTC.

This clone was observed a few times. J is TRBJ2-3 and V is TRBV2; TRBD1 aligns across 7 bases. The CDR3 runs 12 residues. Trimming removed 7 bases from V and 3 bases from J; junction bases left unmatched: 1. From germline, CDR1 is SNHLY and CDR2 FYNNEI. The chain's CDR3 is CASKGATDTQYF. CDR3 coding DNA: TGTGCCAGCAAGGGGGCAACAGATACGCAGTATTTT.

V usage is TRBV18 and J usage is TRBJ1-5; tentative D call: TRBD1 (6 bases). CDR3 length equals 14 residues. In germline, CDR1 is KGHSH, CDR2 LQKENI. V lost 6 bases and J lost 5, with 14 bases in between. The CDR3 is CASSGTGLDQPQHF. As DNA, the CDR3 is TGTGCCAGCTCGGGCACAGGGTTGGATCAGCCCCAGCATTTT.

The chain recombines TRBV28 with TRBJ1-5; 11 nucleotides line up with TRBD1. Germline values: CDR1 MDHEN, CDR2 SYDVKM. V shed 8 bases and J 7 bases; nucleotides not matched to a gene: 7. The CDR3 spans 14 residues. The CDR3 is CASRGQGVGQPQHF. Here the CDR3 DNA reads TGTGCCAGCCGGGGACAGGGGGTAGGACAGCCCCAGCATTTT.

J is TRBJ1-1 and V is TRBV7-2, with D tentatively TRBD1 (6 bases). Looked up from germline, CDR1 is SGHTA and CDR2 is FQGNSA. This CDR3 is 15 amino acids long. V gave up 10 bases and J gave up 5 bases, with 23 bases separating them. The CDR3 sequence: CATQNYGQRVTEAFF. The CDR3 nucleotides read TGTGCCACCCAAAACTACGGACAGCGGGTAACTGAAGCTTTCTTT. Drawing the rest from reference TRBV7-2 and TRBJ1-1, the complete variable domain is GAGVSQSPSNKVTEKGKDVELRCDPISGHTALYWYRQSLGQGLEFLIYFQGNSAPDKSGLPSDRFSAERTGGSVSTLTIQRTQQEDSAVYLCATQNYGQRVTEAFFGQGTRLTVV.

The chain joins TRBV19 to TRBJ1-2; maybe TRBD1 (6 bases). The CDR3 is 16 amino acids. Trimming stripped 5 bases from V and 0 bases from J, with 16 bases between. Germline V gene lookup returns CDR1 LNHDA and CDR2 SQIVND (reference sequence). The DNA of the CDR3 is TGTGCCAGTAGTTTCTACAACAGGGCATCTAACTATGGCTACACCTTC. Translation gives CASSFYNRASNYGYTF.

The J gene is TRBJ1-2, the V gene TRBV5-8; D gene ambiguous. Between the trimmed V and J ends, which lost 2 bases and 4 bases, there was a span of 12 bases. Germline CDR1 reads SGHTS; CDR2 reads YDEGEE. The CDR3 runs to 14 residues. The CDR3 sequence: CASSLGMGFYGYTF. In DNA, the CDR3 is TGTGCCAGCAGCTTAGGGATGGGATTCTATGGCTACACCTTC.

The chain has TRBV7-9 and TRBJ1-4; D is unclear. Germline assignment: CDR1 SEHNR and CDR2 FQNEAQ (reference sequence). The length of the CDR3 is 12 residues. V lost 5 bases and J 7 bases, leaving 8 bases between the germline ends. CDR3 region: CASSPRREKLFF. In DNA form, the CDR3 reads TGTGCCAGCAGCCCAAGGCGTGAAAAACTGTTTTTT.

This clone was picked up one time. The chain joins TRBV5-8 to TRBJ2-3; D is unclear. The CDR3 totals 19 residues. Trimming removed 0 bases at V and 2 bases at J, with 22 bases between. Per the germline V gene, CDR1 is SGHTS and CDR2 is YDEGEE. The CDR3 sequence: CASSLEGFRAALPTDTQYF. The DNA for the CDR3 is TGTGCCAGCAGCTTGGAAGGTTTTAGGGCAGCCCTCCCCACAGATACGCAGTATTTT.

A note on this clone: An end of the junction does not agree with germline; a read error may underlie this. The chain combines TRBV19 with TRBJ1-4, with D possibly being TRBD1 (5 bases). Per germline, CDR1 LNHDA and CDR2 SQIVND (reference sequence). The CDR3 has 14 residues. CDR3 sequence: CASRSGGTIEKLFF. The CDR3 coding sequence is TGTGCCAGTCGCTCTGGGGGTACTATTGAAAAACTGTTTTTT.

CDR3 region: CASSKQGHSNQPQHF. In DNA form, the CDR3 reads TGTGCCAGCAGTAAACAGGGTCACAGCAATCAGCCCCAGCATTTT. This rearrangement joins TRBV2 to TRBJ1-5; D possibly corresponds to TRBD1 (6 bases). CDR1 and CDR2 from the germline V gene are SNHLY and FYNNEI. V was pared by 5 bases and J by 1 base, with 12 bases between. The CDR3 has 15 residues.

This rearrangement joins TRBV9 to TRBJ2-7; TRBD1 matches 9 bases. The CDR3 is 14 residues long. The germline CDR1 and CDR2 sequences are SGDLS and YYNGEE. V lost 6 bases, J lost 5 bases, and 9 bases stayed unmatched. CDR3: CASTSGTGTDEQYF. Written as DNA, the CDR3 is TGTGCCAGCACATCCGGGACAGGGACCGACGAGCAGTACTTC.

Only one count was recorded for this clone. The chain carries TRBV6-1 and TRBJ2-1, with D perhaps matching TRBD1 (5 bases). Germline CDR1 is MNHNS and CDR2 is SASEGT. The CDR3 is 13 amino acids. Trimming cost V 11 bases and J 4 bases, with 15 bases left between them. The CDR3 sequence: CAVAGDRYNEQFF. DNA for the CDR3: TGTGCCGTTGCCGGCGACAGATACAATGAGCAGTTCTTC.

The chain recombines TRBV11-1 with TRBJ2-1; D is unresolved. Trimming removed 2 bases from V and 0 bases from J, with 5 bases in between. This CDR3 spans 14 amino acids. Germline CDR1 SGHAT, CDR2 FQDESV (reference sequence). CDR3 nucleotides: TGTGCCAGCAGCTTAAGGGTCTCCTACAATGAGCAGTTCTTC. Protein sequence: CASSLRVSYNEQFF.

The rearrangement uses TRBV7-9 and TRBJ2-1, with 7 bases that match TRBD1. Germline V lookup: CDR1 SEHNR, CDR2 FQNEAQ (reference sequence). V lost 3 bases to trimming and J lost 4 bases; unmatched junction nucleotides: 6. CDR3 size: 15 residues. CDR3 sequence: CASSLQTGLYNEQFF. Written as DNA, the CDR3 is TGTGCCAGCAGCTTGCAGACAGGGCTGTACAATGAGCAGTTCTTC. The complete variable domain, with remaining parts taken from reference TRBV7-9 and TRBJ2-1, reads DTGVSQNPRHKITKRGQNVTFRCDPISEHNRLYWYRQTLGQGPEFLTYFQNEAQLEKSRLLSDRFSAERPKGSFSTLEIQRTEQGDSAMYLCASSLQTGLYNEQFFGPGTRLTVL.

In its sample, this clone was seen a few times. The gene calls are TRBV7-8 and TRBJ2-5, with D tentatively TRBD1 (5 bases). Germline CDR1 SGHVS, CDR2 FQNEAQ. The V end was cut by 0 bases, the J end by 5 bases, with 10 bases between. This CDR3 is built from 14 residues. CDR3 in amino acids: CASSLATVAETQYF. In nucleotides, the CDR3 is TGTGCCAGCAGCTTAGCGACAGTCGCGGAGACCCAGTACTTC. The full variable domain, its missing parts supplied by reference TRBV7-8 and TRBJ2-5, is GAGVSQSPRYKVAKRGQDVALRCDPISGHVSLFWYQQALGQGPEFLTYFQNEAQLDKSGLPSDRFFAERPEGSVSTLKIQRTQQEDSAVYLCASSLATVAETQYFGPGTRLLVL.

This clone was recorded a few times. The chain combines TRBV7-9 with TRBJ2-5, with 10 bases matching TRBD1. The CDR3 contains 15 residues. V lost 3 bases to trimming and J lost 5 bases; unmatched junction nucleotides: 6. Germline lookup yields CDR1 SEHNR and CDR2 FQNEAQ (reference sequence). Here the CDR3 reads CASSFDRGLGETQYF. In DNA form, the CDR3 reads TGTGCCAGCAGCTTCGACAGGGGGCTAGGTGAGACCCAGTACTTC. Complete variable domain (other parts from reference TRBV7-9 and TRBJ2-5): DTGVSQNPRHKITKRGQNVTFRCDPISEHNRLYWYRQTLGQGPEFLTYFQNEAQLEKSRLLSDRFSAERPKGSFSTLEIQRTEQGDSAMYLCASSFDRGLGETQYFGPGTRLLVL.

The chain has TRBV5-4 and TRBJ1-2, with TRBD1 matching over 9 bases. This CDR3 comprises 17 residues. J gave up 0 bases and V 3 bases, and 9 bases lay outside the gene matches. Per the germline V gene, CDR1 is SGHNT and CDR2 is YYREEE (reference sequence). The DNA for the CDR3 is TGTGCCAGCAGCTACTCCCGGACAGGGGTTTCTAACTATGGCTACACCTTC. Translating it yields CASSYSRTGVSNYGYTF.

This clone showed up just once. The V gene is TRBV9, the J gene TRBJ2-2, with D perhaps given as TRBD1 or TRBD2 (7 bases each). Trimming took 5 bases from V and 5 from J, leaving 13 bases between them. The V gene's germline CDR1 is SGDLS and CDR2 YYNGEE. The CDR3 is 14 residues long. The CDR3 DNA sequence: TGTGCCAGCAGGCCAGGGGGAGGGACCGGGGAGCTGTTTTTT. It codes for CASRPGGGTGELFF.

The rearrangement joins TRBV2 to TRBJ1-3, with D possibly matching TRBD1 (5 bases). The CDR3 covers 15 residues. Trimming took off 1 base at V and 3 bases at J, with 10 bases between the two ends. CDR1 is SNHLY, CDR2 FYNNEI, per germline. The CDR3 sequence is CASSEGGDDGNTIYF. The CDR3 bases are TGTGCCAGCAGTGAAGGGGGGGACGATGGAAACACCATATATTTT. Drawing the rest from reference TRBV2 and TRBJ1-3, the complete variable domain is EPEVTQTPSHQVTQMGQEVILRCVPISNHLYFYWYRQILGQKVEFLVSFYNNEISEKSEIFDDQFSVERPDGSNFTLKIRSTKLEDSAMYFCASSEGGDDGNTIYFGEGSWLTVV.